This TCR beta chain originates from a study of regulatory and conventional T cells in RAG deficiency. V was pared by 2 bases and J by 0 bases, with 10 bases between. There are 15 residues in the CDR3. Germline V lookup: CDR1 SGHVS, CDR2 FNYEAQ. Study-wide points: RAG-deficient patients showed markedly lower Shannon entropy and higher Simpson indices than control T-cell subsets.

TCRdb's table, derived via immunoSEQ multiplex PCR, lists solely in-frame clones and lacks some. The table has 850 to 1,000 clones, about four fifths seen once; the top ten hold around 17%. This clone showed up just a few times. Its antigen is not identified. This sequence originates from a human donor with RAG deficiency presenting as severe combined immunodeficiency. The rearrangement joins TRBV7-6 to TRBJ1-1; D not resolved. Sequenced: CD8+ T cells sorted from blood. The CDR3 DNA follows: TGTGCCAGCAGCTTATCCCTCTTCATGAACACTGAAGCTTTCTTT. Its protein is CASSLSLFMNTEAFF.